This TCR beta chain came from a study of T cells in Graves' hyperthyroidism and ophthalmopathy. V dropped 6 bases and J dropped 2; count of bases not matched to a gene: 6. Germline V gene sequence: CDR1 DFQATT, CDR2 SNEGSKA (reference sequence). The CDR3 consists of 14 residues. This clonotype was detected many times. Its antigen is still unknown. Amplification targeted TCR beta CDR3 regions from RNA transcripts. TCR CDR3 regions were first amplified by RT-PCR with HTBI primers. Via MiXCR, TCRdb re-called the multiplex PCR reads, giving one row per CDR3 protein. The sample includes under 650,000 distinct CDR3 sequences, 15% to 20% of them seen just once. Points from the study as a whole: Most thyroid clonotypes that were expanded above 0.001 also turned up in blood.

Graves' hyperthyroidism is called stable when ophthalmopathy does not progress within 18 months. This clonotype originated in a woman aged 25-40 years with Graves' hyperthyroidism. The chain joins TRBV20-1 to TRBJ2-5; 10 nucleotides match TRBD2. The sequenced sample consisted of blood. Here the CDR3 reads CSASGTSVQETQYF. The DNA for the CDR3 is TGCAGTGCCTCCGGGACTAGCGTACAAGAGACCCAGTACTTC.